This is a list of T cell receptor beta chains from one sample in a study of T cell repertoires in cytomegalovirus infection. These receptors' targets are unknown. MiXCR, applied by TCRdb to the reads, yields one record per CDR3 protein. The data show about 69,000 distinct CDR3 sequences, about 26% seen once. The sequencing here drew on CD8+ T cells from cultured PBMCs, taken from culture after CMV antigen stimulation. All receptors derive from a human donor in good health (CMV status not recorded). Some clones in this sample may be carry-over from other donors' samples. CDR3s include the opening cysteine and the closing phenylalanine or tryptophan. The D gene is left open where the match is weak. Clone sizes are given selectively: once, few, many, or a class where the clone is expanded.

V	size	D	J	DNA	CDR3
TRBV25-1	-	TRBD2	TRBJ2-3	TGTGCCAGCAGTGGGGTGGTTTCTAGCGGGGAGGGCTTGGATACGCAGTATTTT	CASSGVVSSGEGLDTQYF
TRBV7-9	-	TRBD1	TRBJ1-2	TGTGCCAGCAGCCCCGGACAGGGGGCGTGGGGCTACACCTTC	CASSPGQGAWGYTF
TRBV11-1	-	-	TRBJ2-1	TGTGCCAGCAGCCATACTCTAAGGAATGAGCAGTTCTTC	CASSHTLRNEQFF
TRBV4-2	-	-	TRBJ2-7	TGTGCCAGCAGCCAAGACGACAGAAGCTACGAGCAGTACTTC	CASSQDDRSYEQYF
TRBV4-1	-	-	TRBJ2-5	TGCGCCAGCAGCCAAGATTCCGACGGGGCCCAGTACTTC	CASSQDSDGAQYF
TRBV6-1	many	-	TRBJ2-1	TGTGCCAGCAGTGTCCATTATAGTGAGCAGTTCTTC	CASSVHYSEQFF
TRBV12-3/TRBV12-4	few	-	TRBJ1-5	TGTGCCAGCACGAACGGGGGCGCCCGGAGCAATCAGCCCCAGCATTTT	CASTNGGARSNQPQHF
TRBV10-2	-	-	TRBJ1-6	TGCGCCAGCATGGAGGGGTTGGGTTCACCCCTCCACTTT	CASMEGLGSPLHF
TRBV7-8	few	TRBD1	TRBJ1-2	TGTGCCAGCAGCCCCCGACAGGGCAAGGCTAACTATGGCTACACCTTC	CASSPRQGKANYGYTF
TRBV27	-	-	TRBJ1-5	TGTGCCAGCAGTTTTTTGGGACAACGGACGCAGCCCCAGCATTTT	CASSFLGQRTQPQHF
TRBV20-1	few	-	TRBJ1-1	TGCAGTGCTGAACAGGGCATGAACACTGAAGCTTTCTTT	CSAEQGMNTEAFF
TRBV7-8	few	-	TRBJ2-7	TGTGCCAGCAGCTTTGACTATTCGAGCTCCTACGAGCAGTACTTC	CASSFDYSSSYEQYF
TRBV12-3/TRBV12-4	few	-	TRBJ1-1	TGTGCCAGCAGCTACTCCGGGACATACCTGAACACTGAAGCTTTCTTT	CASSYSGTYLNTEAFF
TRBV2	-	TRBD2	TRBJ2-5	TGTGCCAGCAGCCTCCCGACTAGCGGGGGTGAAGAGACCCAGTACTTC	CASSLPTSGGEETQYF
TRBV29-1	-	TRBD1	TRBJ1-2	TGCAGCGGGACACAGGGGGACGCTGGCTACACCTTC	CSGTQGDAGYTF
TRBV20-1	once	-	TRBJ2-5	TGCAGTGCCCGAGAGGAACAAGAGACCCAGTACTTC	CSAREEQETQYF
TRBV20-1	few	-	TRBJ2-7	TGCAGTGCTAGAGATCCCGGGGGCTACGAGCAGTACTTC	CSARDPGGYEQYF
TRBV7-9	many	TRBD1	TRBJ2-1	TGTGCCAGCAGCCCGATCGGAGGACAGGGGAAGGCCTACAATGAGCAGTTCTTC	CASSPIGGQGKAYNEQFF
TRBV20-1	few	TRBD2	TRBJ2-7	TGCAGTGCTTACTCTAGCGGGATTAACTCCTACGAGCAGTACTTC	CSAYSSGINSYEQYF
TRBV28	many	-	TRBJ1-1	TGTGCCAGCAGCTTGTTGCCCCCGAACACTGAAGCTTTCTTT	CASSLLPPNTEAFF
TRBV12-3/TRBV12-4	few	TRBD1	TRBJ1-4	TGTGCCAGCAGGATTACAGGGGCGGGTGAAAAACTGTTTTTT	CASRITGAGEKLFF
TRBV6-2/TRBV6-3	-	-	TRBJ2-7	TGTGCCAGCAGCTCCCTCCTCCGGGACACCTCCTACGAGCAGTACTTC	CASSSLLRDTSYEQYF
TRBV28	few	-	TRBJ2-1	TGTGCCAGCAGTTTACCTTCAGGGTTCTCCTACAATGAGCAGTTCTTC	CASSLPSGFSYNEQFF
TRBV20-1	-	-	TRBJ2-7	TGCAGTGCTAGTGGAGCGGGCTACGAGCAGTACTTC	CSASGAGYEQYF
TRBV6-1	many	TRBD2	TRBJ2-7	TGTGCCAGCAGTTCCGGGACTAGCGGACCCTACGAGCAGTACTTC	CASSSGTSGPYEQYF
TRBV12-3/TRBV12-4	-	TRBD2	TRBJ2-1	TGTGCCAGCAGTTTAAGCGGGGAGGAGTTCGATGAGCAGTTCTTC	CASSLSGEEFDEQFF
TRBV5-8	few	TRBD1	TRBJ2-1	TGTGCCAGCAGCTTCGGACAGGGGTATCGTGAGCAGTTCTTC	CASSFGQGYREQFF
TRBV9	-	TRBD1	TRBJ2-1	TGTGCCAGCAGCGGCCTAGGGACAGGGGGCTTTAATGAGCAGTTCTTC	CASSGLGTGGFNEQFF
TRBV7-9	-	-	TRBJ2-2	TGTGCCAGCAGCTTAGCACAGACGAACACCGGGGAGCTGTTTTTT	CASSLAQTNTGELFF
TRBV19	few	TRBD1	TRBJ1-5	TGTGCCAGTAGCCCAGGGGGCTATAGCAATCAGCCCCAGCATTTT	CASSPGGYSNQPQHF
TRBV27	-	TRBD1	TRBJ1-1	TGTGCCAGCAGTAGCAGGGGGCAAACTGAAGCTTTCTTT	CASSSRGQTEAFF
TRBV14	-	-	TRBJ2-1	TGTGCCAGCAGCCAATCGATACGATATAGAAACAATGAGCAGTTCTTC	CASSQSIRYRNNEQFF
TRBV5-6	many	-	TRBJ2-2	TGTGCCAGCAGCTTGGTCCTGACACACCCCACCGGGGAGCTGTTTTTT	CASSLVLTHPTGELFF
TRBV4-3	-	-	TRBJ2-2	TGCGCCTGCAGCCAAGATCGATCGGCGGGCGGGGAGCTGTTTTTT	CACSQDRSAGGELFF
TRBV5-1	few	TRBD1	TRBJ2-3	TGCGCCAGCAGCATTGGACAGGGCGTAGATACGCAGTATTTT	CASSIGQGVDTQYF
TRBV5-6	many	TRBD2	TRBJ2-1	TGTGCCAGCAGCCGGACTAGCGGGGCCCTCGGGGTCCACAATGAGCAGTTCTTC	CASSRTSGALGVHNEQFF
TRBV4-1	few	TRBD2	TRBJ2-7	TGCGCCAGCAGCCAGGCCGGGACTAGCGGGAGTTCCTACGAGCAGTACTTC	CASSQAGTSGSSYEQYF
TRBV28	-	-	TRBJ2-7	TGTGCCAGCAGTCGGGTAAACGAGCAGTACTTC	CASSRVNEQYF
TRBV27	-	TRBD2	TRBJ2-7	TGTGCCAGCAGTAGGCGGGCGGGAGGGCCGAGCGAGCAGTACTTC	CASSRRAGGPSEQYF
TRBV10-3	few	TRBD1	TRBJ1-2	TGTGCCATCACTAGGACAGGGGGCATGGATGGCTACACCTTC	CAITRTGGMDGYTF
TRBV11-2	-	-	TRBJ1-3	TGTGTCAGCAGCTTAGAAGTGGCCTCTGGAAACACCATATATTTT	CVSSLEVASGNTIYF
TRBV4-3	-	-	TRBJ1-2	TGCGCCAGCAGCCAAGAAACCGGGACCGGGTATGGCTACACCTTC	CASSQETGTGYGYTF
TRBV6-5	-	-	TRBJ1-1	TGTGCCAGCAGTTATGGCTACACTGAAGCTTTCTTT	CASSYGYTEAFF
TRBV6-4	-	TRBD2	TRBJ2-6	TGTGCCAGCAGCCCCGGCGTAGCGGGGACCTACTCTGGGGCCAACGTCCTGACTTTC	CASSPGVAGTYSGANVLTF
TRBV7-8	many	-	TRBJ2-7	TGTGCCAGCAGCCACATTTCCTCCGACACCTCTTCCTACGAGCAGTACTTC	CASSHISSDTSSYEQYF
TRBV28	few	TRBD1	TRBJ1-1	TGTGCCAGCAGGAGAGACGGACAGGGGATTGAAGCTTTCTTT	CASRRDGQGIEAFF
TRBV7-8	-	TRBD2	TRBJ2-1	TGTGCCAGCAGCTTAGTAGCGGGGGGGCCCTACAATGAGCAGTTCTTC	CASSLVAGGPYNEQFF
TRBV6-6	-	TRBD1	TRBJ1-5	TGTGCCAGCAGTTACCCAGGGGGGGTAAGGCAGCCCCAGCATTTT	CASSYPGGVRQPQHF
TRBV14	-	-	TRBJ2-1	TGTGCCAGCAGCCAAGTAATGCCTCGGGACGATGAGCAGTTCTTC	CASSQVMPRDDEQFF
TRBV28	-	TRBD1	TRBJ2-7	TGTGCCAGCAGTTTACCCGGGACAGGGGAGCCCTACAAGCAGTACTTC	CASSLPGTGEPYKQYF
TRBV27	-	-	TRBJ1-5	TGTGCCAGCAGTGCCACCGGGACTAGCAATCAGCCCCAGCATTTT	CASSATGTSNQPQHF
TRBV5-1	few	TRBD1	TRBJ2-7	TGCGCCAGCAGCACTGGGACAGGGATCGGCGAGCAGTACTTC	CASSTGTGIGEQYF
TRBV7-2	-	TRBD2	TRBJ2-5	TGTGCCAGCAGCGCGACTAGCGCCACGTACCAAGAGACCCAGTACTTC	CASSATSATYQETQYF
TRBV20-1	-	-	TRBJ2-3	TGCAGTGCTGGAATTGGGACCGCCTTAGATACGCAGTATTTT	CSAGIGTALDTQYF
TRBV5-5	many	-	TRBJ2-1	TGTGCCAGCAGCTTGTTTAGAGTCTCCTACAATGAGCAGTTCTTC	CASSLFRVSYNEQFF
TRBV7-2	many	-	TRBJ2-7	TGTGCCAGCAGCTTAGCGAAACAGGTCGTCCTCTACGAGCAGTACTTC	CASSLAKQVVLYEQYF
TRBV7-2	many	-	TRBJ1-1	TGTGCCAGCAGCTTAGGCCGGGGGACACACACTGAAGCTTTCTTT	CASSLGRGTHTEAFF
TRBV9	-	-	TRBJ2-2	TGTGCCAGCAGCCCCAGTGGAAACCCCGGGGAGCTGTTTTTT	CASSPSGNPGELFF
TRBV4-3	-	-	TRBJ2-3	TGCGCCAGCAGCCAAGACGGCGACACAGATACGCAGTATTTT	CASSQDGDTDTQYF